This TCR beta chain was recovered during a study of blood T cell repertoires in COVID-19. At the level of the study: COVID-19 samples from acute and convalescent phases originated in the United States, Italy and Spain. PBMCs, B-cell-depleted T cells, or T cells were the source of the cDNA or gDNA that made up the material.

CDR1 is SGHTA, CDR2 FQGNSA, per germline. V shed 5 bases and J shed 7 bases, with 17 bases lying between them. The CDR3 covers 14 residues. Authors' methods: Reference gene primer amplification yielded estimated nucleated cell counts. Only in-frame clones appear in the TCRdb table, and some are missing; sequencing was by immunoSEQ multiplex PCR. The V and J calls and clone size are taken from that table; D and trimming were inferred from the DNA. The sample consists of roughly 180,000 clones, about 78% of them appearing once. The rearrangement links TRBV7-2 to TRBJ1-2; D uncertain. The sequencing sample was made of peripheral blood. The sequence was obtained from a woman in her forties or fifties with active or convalescent COVID-19. In nucleotides, the CDR3 is TGTGCCAGCAGCGGGTATACTGGGGAGGGTGGCTACACCTTC. It codes for CASSGYTGEGGYTF.